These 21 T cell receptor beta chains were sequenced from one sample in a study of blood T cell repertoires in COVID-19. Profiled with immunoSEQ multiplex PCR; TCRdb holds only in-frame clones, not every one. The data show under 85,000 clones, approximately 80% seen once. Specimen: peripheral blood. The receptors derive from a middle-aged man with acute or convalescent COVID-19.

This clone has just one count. CDR3 protein: CASSLGFTIGSEQYF. Written as DNA, the CDR3 is TGTGCCAGCAGCTTAGGTTTCACCATTGGTAGCGAGCAGTACTTC. The V gene is TRBV7-2, the J gene TRBJ2-7; no definite D call. V dropped 1 base and J dropped 6 bases, with 16 bases sitting between them. The germline gives CDR1 SGHTA, CDR2 FQGNSA. CDR3 size: 15 residues.

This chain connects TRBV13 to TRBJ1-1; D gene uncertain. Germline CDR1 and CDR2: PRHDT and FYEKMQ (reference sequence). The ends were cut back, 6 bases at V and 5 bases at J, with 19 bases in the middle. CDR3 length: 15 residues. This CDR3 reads CASSRWTERDTEAFF. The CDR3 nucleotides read TGTGCCAGCAGTAGGTGGACCGAACGGGATACTGAAGCTTTCTTT. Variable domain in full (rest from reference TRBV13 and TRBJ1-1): AAGVIQSPRHLIKEKRETATLKCYPIPRHDTVYWYQQGPGQDPQFLISFYEKMQSDKGSIPDRFSAQQFSDYHSELNMSSLELGDSALYFCASSRWTERDTEAFFGQGTRLTVV.

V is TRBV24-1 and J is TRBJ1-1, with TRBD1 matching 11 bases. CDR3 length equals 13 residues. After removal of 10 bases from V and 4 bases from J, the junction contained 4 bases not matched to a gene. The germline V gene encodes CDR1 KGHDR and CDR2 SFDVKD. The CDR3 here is CATEGTGGTEAFF. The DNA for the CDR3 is TGTGCCACAGAAGGGACAGGGGGCACTGAAGCTTTCTTT.

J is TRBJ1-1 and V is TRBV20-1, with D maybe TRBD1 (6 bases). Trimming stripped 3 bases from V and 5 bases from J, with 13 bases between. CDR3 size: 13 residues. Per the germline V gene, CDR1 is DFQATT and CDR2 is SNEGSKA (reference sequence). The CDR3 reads CSASRGAWTEAFF. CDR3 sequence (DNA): TGCAGTGCTAGTCGGGGGGCTTGGACTGAAGCTTTCTTT.

The CDR3 DNA reads as TGTGCCAGCAGTTTCAGACAGTCCGTCGCTACGCAGTATTTT. Translated: CASSFRQSVATQYF. V is TRBV27 and J is TRBJ2-3; tentatively, D is TRBD1 (5 bases). CDR1 is MNHEY, CDR2 SMNVEV, per germline (reference sequence). CDR3 length equals 14 residues. Trimming cost V 3 bases and J 8 bases, with 15 bases left between them.

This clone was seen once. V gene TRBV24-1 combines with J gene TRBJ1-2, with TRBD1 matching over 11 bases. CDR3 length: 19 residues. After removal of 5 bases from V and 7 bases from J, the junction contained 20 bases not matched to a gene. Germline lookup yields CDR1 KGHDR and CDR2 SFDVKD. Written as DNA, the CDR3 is TGTGCCACCAGTGGCCCCTCTCCTAAACCGGGACAGGGGGGGTCTGGCTACACCTTC. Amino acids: CATSGPSPKPGQGGSGYTF.

This CDR3 is CASSQGDSSGYTF. The CDR3 bases are TGTGCCAGCAGCCAAGGGGACAGTTCTGGCTACACCTTC. The chain links TRBV3-1 (or the pseudogene TRBV3-2) to TRBJ1-2; 7 bases match TRBD1. Unmatched junction bases numbered 3, after V lost 1 base and J lost 7 bases. The CDR3 is 13 amino acids. Germline CDR1 is LGHDT and CDR2 is YNNKEL (reference sequence).

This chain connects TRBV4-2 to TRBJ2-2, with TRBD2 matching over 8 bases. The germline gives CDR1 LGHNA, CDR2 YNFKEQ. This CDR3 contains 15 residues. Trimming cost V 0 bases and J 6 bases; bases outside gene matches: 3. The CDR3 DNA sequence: TGTGCCAGCAGCCAAGAGAGCGGGAGCGCCGGGGAGCTGTTTTTT. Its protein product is CASSQESGSAGELFF.

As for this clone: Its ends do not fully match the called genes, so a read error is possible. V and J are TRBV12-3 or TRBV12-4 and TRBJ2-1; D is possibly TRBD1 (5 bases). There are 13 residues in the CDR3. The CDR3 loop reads CASSPGGAAPQLF. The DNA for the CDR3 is TGTGCCAGCAGCCCGGGTGGGGCGGCGCCTCAGCTCTTC.

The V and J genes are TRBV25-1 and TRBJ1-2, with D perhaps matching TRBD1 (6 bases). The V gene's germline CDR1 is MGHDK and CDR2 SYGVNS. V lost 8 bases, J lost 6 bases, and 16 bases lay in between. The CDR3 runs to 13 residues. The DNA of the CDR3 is TGTGCCAGCTCACCCGTCAGGGGCGATGGCTACACCTTC. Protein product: CASSPVRGDGYTF.

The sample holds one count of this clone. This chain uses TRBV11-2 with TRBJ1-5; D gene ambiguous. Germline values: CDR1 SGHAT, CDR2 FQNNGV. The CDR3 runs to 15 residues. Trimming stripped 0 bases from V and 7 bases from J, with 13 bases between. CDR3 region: CASSLDPFRGQPQHF. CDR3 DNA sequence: TGTGCCAGCAGCTTAGATCCCTTCCGGGGACAGCCCCAGCATTTT.

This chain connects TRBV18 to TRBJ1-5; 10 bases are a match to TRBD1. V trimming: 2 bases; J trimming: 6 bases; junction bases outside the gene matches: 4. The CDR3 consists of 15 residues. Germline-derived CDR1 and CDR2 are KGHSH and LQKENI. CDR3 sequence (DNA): TGTGCCAGCTCACCAGGACAGGGGGAAGGTCAGCCCCAGCATTTT. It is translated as CASSPGQGEGQPQHF.

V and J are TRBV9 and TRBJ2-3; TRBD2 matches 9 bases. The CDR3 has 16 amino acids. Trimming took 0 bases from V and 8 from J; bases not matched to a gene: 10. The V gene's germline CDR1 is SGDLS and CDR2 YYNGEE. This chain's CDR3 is CASSVAVVAGVVTQYF. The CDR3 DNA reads TGTGCCAGCAGCGTAGCTGTGGTAGCGGGAGTAGTTACGCAGTATTTT.

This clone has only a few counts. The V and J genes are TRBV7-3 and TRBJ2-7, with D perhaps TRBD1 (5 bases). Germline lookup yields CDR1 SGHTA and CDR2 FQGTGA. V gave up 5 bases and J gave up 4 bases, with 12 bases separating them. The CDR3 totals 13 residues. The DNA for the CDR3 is TGTGCCAGCAGCCGAAACCCAGGGTACGAGCAGTACTTC. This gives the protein CASSRNPGYEQYF.

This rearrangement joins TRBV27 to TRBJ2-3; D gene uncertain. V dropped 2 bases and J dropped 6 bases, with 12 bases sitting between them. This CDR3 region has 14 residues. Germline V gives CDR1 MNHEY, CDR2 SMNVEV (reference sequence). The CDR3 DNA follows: TGTGCCAGCAGTTTAAATCGCGGTACGGATACGCAGTATTTT. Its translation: CASSLNRGTDTQYF.

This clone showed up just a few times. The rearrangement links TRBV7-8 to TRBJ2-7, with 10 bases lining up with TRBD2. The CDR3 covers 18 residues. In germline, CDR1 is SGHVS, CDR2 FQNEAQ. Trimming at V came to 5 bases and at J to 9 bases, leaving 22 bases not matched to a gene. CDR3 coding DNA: TGTGCCAGCAGCGAAGGGCTAGCGGGAGCGAGCTACCCCTTGGGGCAGTACTTC. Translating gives CASSEGLAGASYPLGQYF. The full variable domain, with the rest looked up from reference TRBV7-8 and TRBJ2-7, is GAGVSQSPRYKVAKRGQDVALRCDPISGHVSLFWYQQALGQGPEFLTYFQNEAQLDKSGLPSDRFFAERPEGSVSTLKIQRTQQEDSAVYLCASSEGLAGASYPLGQYFGPGTRLTVT.

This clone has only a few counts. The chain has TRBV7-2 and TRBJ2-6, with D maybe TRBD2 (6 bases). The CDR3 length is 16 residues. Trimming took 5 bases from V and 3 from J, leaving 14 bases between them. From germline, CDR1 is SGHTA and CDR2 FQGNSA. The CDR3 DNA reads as TGTGCCAGCAGCCCGAATGGGGGGTATGGGGCCAACGTCCTGACTTTC. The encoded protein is CASSPNGGYGANVLTF. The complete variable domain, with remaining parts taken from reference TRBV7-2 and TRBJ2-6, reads GAGVSQSPSNKVTEKGKDVELRCDPISGHTALYWYRQSLGQGLEFLIYFQGNSAPDKSGLPSDRFSAERTGGSVSTLTIQRTQQEDSAVYLCASSPNGGYGANVLTFGAGSRLTVL.

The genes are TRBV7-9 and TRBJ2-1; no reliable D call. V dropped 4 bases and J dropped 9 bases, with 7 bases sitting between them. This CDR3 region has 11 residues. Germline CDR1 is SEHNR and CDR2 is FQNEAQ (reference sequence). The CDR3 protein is CASSSPLEQFF. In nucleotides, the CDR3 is TGTGCCAGCAGCTCCCCACTTGAGCAGTTCTTC.

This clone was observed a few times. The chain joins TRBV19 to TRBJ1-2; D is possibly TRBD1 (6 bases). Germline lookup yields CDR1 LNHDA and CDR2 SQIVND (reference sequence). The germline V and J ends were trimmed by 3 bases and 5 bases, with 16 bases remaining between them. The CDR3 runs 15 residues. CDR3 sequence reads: CASSIPDSGRYGYTF. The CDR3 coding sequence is TGTGCCAGTAGTATCCCGGACAGCGGACGGTATGGCTACACCTTC. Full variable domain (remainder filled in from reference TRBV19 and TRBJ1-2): DGGITQSPKYLFRKEGQNVTLSCEQNLNHDAMYWYRQDPGQGLRLIYYSQIVNDFQKGDIAEGYSVSREKKESFPLTVTSAQKNPTAFYLCASSIPDSGRYGYTFGSGTRLTVV.

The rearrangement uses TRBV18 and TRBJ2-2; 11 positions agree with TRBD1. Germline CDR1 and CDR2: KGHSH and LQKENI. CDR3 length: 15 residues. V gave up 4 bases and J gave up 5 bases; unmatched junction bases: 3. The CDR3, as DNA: TGTGCCAGCTCACGTGGGACAGGGGGAACCGGGGAGCTGTTTTTT. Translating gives CASSRGTGGTGELFF.

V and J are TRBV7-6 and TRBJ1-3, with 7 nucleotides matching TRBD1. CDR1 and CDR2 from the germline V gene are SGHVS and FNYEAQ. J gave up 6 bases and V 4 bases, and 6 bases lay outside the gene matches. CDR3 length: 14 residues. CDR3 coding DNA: TGTGCCAGCAGCTCAGGACAGGTGGCAAACACCATATATTTT. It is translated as CASSSGQVANTIYF.